This T cell receptor beta chain was identified during a study of neurological immune-mediated disorders. Whole-study results and caveats: Expanded clones shared no CDR3 amino acid sequences across subjects, suggesting private repertoires in all groups.

CD4+ or CD8+ T cells, 1 million per library, were used for sorted libraries. This clonotype was observed at least ten times. Its antigen remains unidentified. V was pared by 7 bases and J by 8 bases, with 19 bases between. CDR1 and CDR2 (germline): SGHRS, YFSETQ. This CDR3 contains 14 residues. Synthesis of cDNA was accomplished via 5'RACE employing 10-nucleotide random UMIs. The output of every sequencing run exceeded 200 million TCR-beta sequences, derived from 15-18 subjects. TCRdb independently ran MiXCR on the 5' RACE reads; one entry per CDR3 protein. This sample has just under 40,000 distinct CDR3 sequences, with around 7% found just once.

This sequence joins TRBV5-1 and TRBJ2-1, with TRBD2 as a possible D gene (6 bases). Sequencing used CD4+ T cells from blood. The origin of this receptor is a man between 50 and 59 years old in good health. The CDR3 bases are TGCGCCAGCCGGGACTTCGGTCGTGGCGATGAGCAGTTCTTC. This sequence encodes CASRDFGRGDEQFF. The full variable domain, completed using reference TRBV5-1 and TRBJ2-1, is KAGVTQTPRYLIKTRGQQVTLSCSPISGHRSVSWYQQTPGQGLQFLFEYFSETQRNKGNFPGRFSGRQFSNSRSEMNVSTLELGDSALYLCASRDFGRGDEQFFGPGTRLTVL.